Each of the 29 T cell receptor beta chains below was sequenced from the same sample in a study of Ad26.COV2.S vaccination and SARS-CoV-2 variants. Treatment meaning: roughly 20 received Ad26.COV2.S at low or high dose, single or two shots; a few received placebo; per-sample allocation not given. Day 63 following the first vaccine or placebo injection was when the samples were taken. Repertoires were generated with immunoSEQ multiplex PCR, while TCRdb's copy carries only in-frame clones and drops some. Of approximately 420,000 clones listed, more than 75% are singletons. This specimen consisted of peripheral blood, obtained in a trial of Ad26.COV2.S vaccine versus placebo. The receptor set was obtained from a person aged 18-60 years who received the Ad26.COV2.S COVID-19 vaccine or a placebo.

This clone was observed a handful of times. The V call is TRBV30, the J call TRBJ1-6; weak D call: TRBD1 (5 bases). Per the germline V gene, CDR1 is GTSNPN and CDR2 is SVGIG (reference sequence). V lost 5 bases and J lost 10, with 12 bases in between. CDR3 length: 12 residues. The CDR3 loop is CAWGGNGSPLHF. CDR3 nucleotide sequence: TGTGCCTGGGGGGGAAATGGATCACCCCTCCACTTT.

The gene calls are TRBV27 and TRBJ2-7; 8 bases fit TRBD1. Looked up from germline, CDR1 is MNHEY and CDR2 is SMNVEV (reference sequence). The CDR3 covers 16 residues. V dropped 3 bases and J dropped 5; count of bases not matched to a gene: 12. The CDR3 loop is CASSFSAGDRGHEQYF. The CDR3 DNA reads TGTGCCAGCAGTTTTAGCGCCGGTGACAGGGGTCACGAGCAGTACTTC.

The gene calls are TRBV4-2 and TRBJ1-3, with D possibly TRBD1 on 6 matching bases. The V end was cut by 1 base, the J end by 0 bases, with 19 bases between. Germline CDR1 LGHNA, CDR2 YNFKEQ. The CDR3 sequence is 19 residues long. The CDR3 loop is CASSQASQGRGLSGNTIYF. The CDR3 region has the DNA TGTGCCAGCAGCCAAGCTTCACAGGGACGAGGGCTCTCTGGAAACACCATATATTTT.

The chain joins TRBV6-2 or TRBV6-3 to TRBJ1-5, with 8 nucleotides matching TRBD1. Germline CDR1 and CDR2: MNHEY and SVGEGT. This CDR3 has 17 residues. V shed 5 bases and J 5 bases; nucleotides not matched to a gene: 14. The CDR3 nucleotides read TGTGCCAGCAGTAACCCGGGACAGGCACGGCGGGATCAGCCCCAGCATTTT. Its protein product is CASSNPGQARRDQPQHF.

The chain uses TRBV4-1 and TRBJ1-1; D is undetermined. V lost 1 base and J lost 7, with 10 bases in between. The CDR3 sequence is 13 residues long. Germline CDR1 and CDR2: MGHRA and YSYEKL. CDR3 amino acids: CASSQVGDHEAFF. The CDR3 nucleotides read TGCGCCAGCAGCCAAGTTGGGGATCATGAAGCTTTCTTT.

This sequence joins TRBV3-1 (or the pseudogene TRBV3-2) and TRBJ1-2; D is ambiguous. Germline V CDR1 and CDR2: LGHDT, YNNKEL (reference sequence). The CDR3 is 15 amino acids. Trimming removed 4 bases from V and 8 bases from J, with 20 bases in between. The CDR3 is CASSRVNDPRGGYTF. In DNA, the CDR3 is TGTGCCAGCAGCCGCGTCAACGATCCCCGAGGAGGCTACACCTTC.

This clone appeared once. The chain couples TRBV19 to TRBJ2-2; D uncertain. Germline values: CDR1 LNHDA, CDR2 SQIVND (reference sequence). V lost 3 bases and J 1 base, leaving 6 bases between the germline ends. The CDR3 loop spans 14 amino acids. CDR3 amino acids: CASSIPRNTGELFF. The CDR3 DNA reads as TGTGCCAGTAGTATTCCCAGGAACACCGGGGAGCTGTTTTTT.

V and J are TRBV11-2 and TRBJ2-3; no clear D gene. The CDR3 covers 12 residues. Germline CDR1 and CDR2: SGHAT and FQNNGV. V was trimmed by 5 bases and J by 7 bases, leaving 10 bases between them. The CDR3 loop is CASSALGNTQYF. CDR3 nucleotide sequence: TGTGCCAGCAGCGCCCTAGGAAATACGCAGTATTTT.

The V and J genes are TRBV5-4 and TRBJ2-3, with 15 bases that match TRBD2. Germline lookup yields CDR1 SGHNT and CDR2 YYREEE (reference sequence). After removal of 4 bases from V and 9 bases from J, the junction contained 12 bases not matched to a gene. CDR3 size: 17 residues. CDR3 in amino acids: CASSRTSGGAGRVTQYF. The CDR3 DNA sequence: TGTGCCAGCAGCCGGACTAGCGGGGGGGCCGGTCGAGTAACGCAGTATTTT.

The DNA of the CDR3 is TGTGCCAGCAGCCAGAGGCTGGGCAGCCAAGAGACCCAGTACTTC. Its protein product is CASSQRLGSQETQYF. J is TRBJ2-5 and V is TRBV7-2; D is unresolved. V lost 5 bases, J lost 1 base, and 14 bases lay in between. From germline, CDR1 is SGHTA and CDR2 FQGNSA. The CDR3 has 15 amino acids.

V is TRBV5-6 and J is TRBJ2-1; D gene ambiguous. This CDR3 region has 14 residues. Germline V lookup: CDR1 SGHDT, CDR2 YYEEEE. V lost 1 base and J lost 7, with 12 bases in between. The CDR3 coding sequence is TGTGCCAGCAGCTTGCGATGGGAACGGAATGAGCAGTTCTTC. This encodes CASSLRWERNEQFF.

The chain couples TRBV7-2 to TRBJ1-5, with D tentatively TRBD1 (5 bases). CDR1 and CDR2 (germline): SGHTA, FQGNSA. V lost 3 bases, J lost 5 bases, and 14 bases lay in between. The CDR3 spans 15 residues. For the CDR3, the DNA is TGTGCCAGCAGCTTCACAGCAGGGTTTCATCAGCCCCAGCATTTT. It is translated as CASSFTAGFHQPQHF.

This clone showed up just a few times. CDR3 sequence (DNA): TGTGCCAGCAGCCCCCGGGATTCCCTTTCTTACGAGCAGTACTTC. Translated, it gives CASSPRDSLSYEQYF. The V and J genes are TRBV5-4 and TRBJ2-7; TRBD2 might be the D (5 bases). Germline CDR1 is SGHNT and CDR2 is YYREEE (reference sequence). V lost 4 bases and J 4 bases, leaving 18 bases between the germline ends. This CDR3 comprises 15 residues.

The rearrangement uses TRBV4-3 and TRBJ2-7, with D perhaps matching TRBD1 or TRBD2 (5 bases each). The germline V gene encodes CDR1 LGHNA and CDR2 YSLEER. The germline V and J ends were trimmed by 8 bases and 2 bases, with 19 bases remaining between them. The CDR3 consists of 15 residues. The CDR3 loop reads CASAEYGTEAYEQYF. The CDR3 nucleotides are TGCGCCAGCGCCGAATACGGGACCGAAGCCTACGAGCAGTACTTC.

The V and J genes are TRBV9 and TRBJ1-1, with a possible D match to TRBD1 (5 bases). The V gene's germline CDR1 is SGDLS and CDR2 YYNGEE. This CDR3 is 15 amino acids long. V lost 0 bases, J lost 1 base, and 10 bases lay in between. CDR3: CASSVEGLGNTEAFF. The CDR3 region has the DNA TGTGCCAGCAGCGTAGAGGGGTTAGGGAACACTGAAGCTTTCTTT.

This rearrangement joins TRBV18 to TRBJ1-4; a possible D gene is TRBD1 (6 bases). This CDR3 has 17 residues. Germline CDR1 KGHSH, CDR2 LQKENI. Trimming took 1 base from V and 0 from J, leaving 12 bases between them. CDR3 in amino acids: CASSPQKHRATNEKLFF. CDR3 nucleotide sequence: TGTGCCAGCTCACCACAGAAGCACAGGGCAACTAATGAAAAACTGTTTTTT.

The chain has TRBV7-9 and TRBJ1-2; tentative D call: TRBD1 (5 bases). The length of the CDR3 is 16 residues. Germline V gene sequence: CDR1 SEHNR, CDR2 FQNEAQ (reference sequence). Deletions cut 5 bases from V and 7 bases from J, with 23 bases between. CDR3 in DNA: TGTGCCAGCAGCCTCGAGGGCGGGGCAAGTAAGAGTGGCTACACCTTC. It specifies CASSLEGGASKSGYTF.

This rearrangement joins TRBV2 to TRBJ2-2; TRBD1 matches 7 bases. V lost 7 bases, J lost 3 bases, and 8 bases stayed unmatched. The germline gives CDR1 SNHLY, CDR2 FYNNEI. This CDR3 has 15 amino acids. This CDR3 reads CASTPTGTYTGELFF. The CDR3 DNA reads TGTGCCAGCACCCCGACAGGGACCTACACCGGGGAGCTGTTTTTT. Together with reference TRBV2 and TRBJ2-2, the CDR3 gives the full variable domain: EPEVTQTPSHQVTQMGQEVILRCVPISNHLYFYWYRQILGQKVEFLVSFYNNEISEKSEIFDDQFSVERPDGSNFTLKIRSTKLEDSAMYFCASTPTGTYTGELFFGEGSRLTVL.

This chain links TRBV11-1 with TRBJ1-2, with 9 bases aligning to TRBD1. Germline lookup yields CDR1 SGHAT and CDR2 FQDESV (reference sequence). This CDR3 is built from 13 residues. The V and J ends lost 3 bases and 8 bases, in that order; junction bases with no gene match: 4. The CDR3 DNA follows: TGTGCCAGCAGCTTCACAGGGGGCTCGGGCTACACCTTC. The encoded protein is CASSFTGGSGYTF.

This chain connects TRBV6-4 to TRBJ1-6; D call uncertain. The CDR3 is 14 amino acids. Trimming removed 3 bases from V and 8 bases from J, with 11 bases in between. Looked up from germline, CDR1 is MRHNA and CDR2 is SNTAGT. The CDR3 region has the DNA TGTGCCAGCAGTGAAGGCTATAAGGATTCACCCCTCCACTTT. It is translated as CASSEGYKDSPLHF.

The rearrangement uses TRBV7-9 and TRBJ1-6, with D hard to call. With 1 base removed from V and 10 bases from J, the gap between germline ends came to 5 bases. The CDR3 sequence is 12 residues long. CDR1 is SEHNR and CDR2 is FQNEAQ in the germline V gene (reference sequence). In DNA, the CDR3 is TGTGCCAGCAGCTTAGATTCCTCACCCCTCCACTTT. Its translation is CASSLDSSPLHF.

This sequence joins TRBV4-1 and TRBJ1-6; 11 bases fit TRBD1. The CDR3 is 20 residues long. The germline gives CDR1 MGHRA, CDR2 YSYEKL. After removal of 5 bases from V and 0 bases from J, the junction contained 12 bases not matched to a gene. The CDR3 DNA follows: TGCGCCAGCAGCTTACAAACCGGGACAGGGGGTTTCTCCTATAATTCACCCCTCCACTTT. This sequence encodes CASSLQTGTGGFSYNSPLHF.

The chain links TRBV28 to TRBJ1-1; D gene ambiguous. Germline V lookup: CDR1 MDHEN, CDR2 SYDVKM. The CDR3 contains 15 residues. Trimming took 8 bases from V and 0 from J, leaving 16 bases between them. The CDR3, as DNA: TGTGCCAGCCTAAGACGGGAGGAGATGAACACTGAAGCTTTCTTT. This codes for CASLRREEMNTEAFF. Together with reference TRBV28 and TRBJ1-1, the CDR3 gives the full variable domain: DVKVTQSSRYLVKRTGEKVFLECVQDMDHENMFWYRQDPGLGLRLIYFSYDVKMKEKGDIPEGYSVSREKKERFSLILESASTNQTSMYLCASLRREEMNTEAFFGQGTRLTVV.

The chain links TRBV6-5 to TRBJ2-7; weak D call: TRBD2 (6 bases). The V gene lost 6 bases and the J gene lost 4 bases, with 13 bases spanning the gap. Germline V lookup: CDR1 MNHEY, CDR2 SVGAGI. The CDR3 runs 13 residues. DNA for the CDR3: TGTGCCAGCAGCCTGGGACTTTTATACGAGCAGTACTTC. This sequence encodes CASSLGLLYEQYF.

In this sample, this clone turned up a few times. V is TRBV28 and J is TRBJ1-4, with 10 bases aligning to TRBD1. The CDR3 is 14 residues long. Germline-derived CDR1 and CDR2 are MDHEN and SYDVKM. The V gene end was trimmed by 8 bases and the J gene end by 8 bases; junction bases not matched to a gene: 8. The CDR3 region has the DNA TGTGCCAGCCGGGGGACAGGGGATGGGGAAAAACTGTTTTTT. Translated: CASRGTGDGEKLFF.

A word on this clone: This specimen includes other DNA sequences encoding the same CDR3. The CDR3 DNA reads TGTGCCAGCAGCCCAGGGCAAGAGACCCAGTACTTC. Translating gives CASSPGQETQYF. The J gene is TRBJ2-5, the V gene TRBV28; D perhaps matches TRBD1 (5 bases). Trimming took 6 bases from V and 2 from J, leaving 7 bases between them. Germline V CDR1 and CDR2: MDHEN, SYDVKM. This CDR3 is 12 amino acids long.

Worth noting for this clone: The same CDR3 is also encoded by other DNA sequences in this sample. The V and J genes are TRBV6-2 or TRBV6-3 and TRBJ2-7; no definite D call. In germline, CDR1 is MNHEY, CDR2 SVGEGT. V was pared by 2 bases and J by 4 bases, with 6 bases between. The CDR3 is made up of 12 amino acids. CDR3 sequence reads: CASSYAAYEQYF. CDR3 bases: TGTGCCAGCAGTTACGCAGCGTACGAGCAGTACTTC.

The rearrangement links TRBV9 to TRBJ1-1; D is ambiguous. The CDR3 is 14 residues long. From germline, CDR1 is SGDLS and CDR2 YYNGEE. With 4 bases removed from V and 1 base from J, the gap between germline ends came to 11 bases. The CDR3 DNA sequence: TGTGCCAGCAGCCTCGGACGGAGGAACACTGAAGCTTTCTTT. It translates to CASSLGRRNTEAFF.

The V call is TRBV2, the J call TRBJ1-6; weak D call: TRBD1 (5 bases). V was shortened by 2 bases and J by 0 bases, with 14 bases between the two germline ends. CDR1 SNHLY and CDR2 FYNNEI come from the germline V gene. This CDR3 has 18 residues. The DNA of the CDR3 is TGTGCCAGCAGTGAACTGGACACCGTTAGCTCCTATAATTCACCCCTCCACTTT. It specifies CASSELDTVSSYNSPLHF.